This T cell receptor (beta chain) was sequenced for a study of T cells in Graves' hyperthyroidism and ophthalmopathy. Findings and limits, study-wide: By a 13 V-J model, ophthalmopathy was set apart from stable hyperthyroidism.

Per the germline V gene, CDR1 is SSHAT and CDR2 is FNYEAQ (reference sequence). The CDR3 runs to 15 residues. Using RNA transcripts as the source, TCR beta CDR3 regions were amplified. With the HTBI primer set, the TCR CDR3 went through a first round of RT-PCR. TCRdb reprocessed the multiplex PCR reads with MiXCR, giving one entry per CDR3 protein. The table shows about 570,000 distinct CDR3 sequences, with 46% occurring only once. This clonotype was detected ten times or more. Its antigen is still unknown. One junction end does not reproduce the germline sequence, and a read error may be involved. The chain couples TRBV7-7 to TRBJ2-5; 11 bases are a match to TRBD1. The TCR was taken from an adult woman with Graves' disease, either hyperthyroidism or ophthalmopathy (not recorded which). Sample: peripheral blood or thyroid tissue (not recorded which). The CDR3 DNA reads TGTGCTAGCAGCTCGACCGGGACAGGGGGAGAGACCCAGTACTTC. Amino acids: CASSSTGTGGETQYF.